These 13 T cell receptor beta chains were all obtained from the same sample, sequenced in a study of CD8+ T cells in alopecia areata. Reverse transcription of extracted RNA yielded cDNA, which provided the sequencing template. This table comes from immunoSEQ multiplex PCR, and its TCRdb copy is limited to in-frame clones, with some not included. Of some 130,000 clones in the sample, around 60% are singletons; the top ten hold about 6.8%. The specimen comprised CD4+ T cells sorted from blood, sampled at week 0. All receptors derive from a human donor with alopecia areata.

The table lists this clone with a few counts. This chain connects TRBV7-2 to TRBJ1-3, with a possible D match to TRBD1 (5 bases). The CDR3 consists of 12 residues. The V and J ends lost 5 bases and 14 bases respectively, with 16 bases between them. CDR1 is SGHTA and CDR2 is FQGNSA in the germline V gene. CDR3 nucleotides: TGTGCCAGCAGCCCCCAGGGCCGCGCCGTATATTTT. Amino acid sequence: CASSPQGRAVYF.

V is TRBV25-1 and J is TRBJ1-2; 7 nucleotides match TRBD1. The germline gives CDR1 MGHDK, CDR2 SYGVNS. The CDR3 contains 14 residues. J was trimmed by 8 bases and V by 3 bases; bases with no gene match: 9. CDR3 bases: TGTGCCAGCAGTGACTCCGGGACAGACGGAGGCTACACCTTC. Amino acid sequence: CASSDSGTDGGYTF.

On this clone itself: An end of the junction does not agree with germline; a read error may underlie this. The chain employs TRBV5-1 and TRBJ2-2; 7 bases are shared with TRBD1. The germline V gene has CDR1 SGHRS and CDR2 YFSETQ. The CDR3 has 15 amino acids. In DNA form, the CDR3 reads TGCGCCAGCAGCGGAAGAACAGGGGACACCGTGGAGCTGTTTTTT. This sequence encodes CASSGRTGDTVELFF.

The rearrangement uses TRBV7-9 and TRBJ2-1; 8 nucleotides line up with TRBD2. V was pared by 6 bases and J by 4 bases, with 8 bases of the junction left unmatched. This CDR3 has 15 residues. Germline CDR1 SEHNR, CDR2 FQNEAQ (reference sequence). CDR3 sequence reads: CASSSGGNLYNEQFF. For the CDR3, the DNA is TGTGCCAGCAGTTCGGGGGGGAACCTATACAATGAGCAGTTCTTC.

CDR3 amino acids: CSVEDQAGDKNTEAFF. CDR3 nucleotides: TGCAGCGTTGAAGATCAGGCAGGGGATAAGAACACTGAAGCTTTCTTT. The J gene is TRBJ1-1, the V gene TRBV29-1; perhaps TRBD1 as D (6 bases). V lost 0 bases and J lost 1, with 15 bases in between. Germline-derived CDR1 and CDR2 are SQVTM and ANQGSEA. The CDR3 runs to 16 residues.

This chain joins TRBV30 and TRBJ2-1; D is possibly TRBD1 (5 bases). The ends were cut back, 4 bases at V and 5 bases at J, with 12 bases in the middle. The CDR3 length is 13 residues. Germline V gene sequence: CDR1 GTSNPN, CDR2 SVGIG (reference sequence). CDR3 sequence reads: CAWTPRADNEQFF. In nucleotides, the CDR3 is TGTGCCTGGACCCCCAGGGCGGACAATGAGCAGTTCTTC.

The chain recombines TRBV18 with TRBJ1-1; 8 nucleotides match TRBD1. Germline V CDR1 and CDR2: KGHSH, LQKENI. This CDR3 comprises 14 residues. V shed 8 bases and J 5 bases; nucleotides not matched to a gene: 10. The chain's CDR3 is CASPYRGKGTEAFF. Here the CDR3 DNA reads TGTGCCAGCCCCTACAGGGGGAAAGGGACTGAAGCTTTCTTT.

The chain couples TRBV11-2 to TRBJ2-5; tentatively, D is TRBD1 or TRBD2 (5 bases each). The CDR3 is made up of 14 amino acids. Germline CDR1 SGHAT, CDR2 FQNNGV. The V end lost 1 base, the J end lost 2 bases, and 8 bases lay between the germline ends. The CDR3 loop reads CASSLGGIQETQYF. The CDR3 DNA sequence: TGTGCCAGCAGCTTAGGGGGGATTCAAGAGACCCAGTACTTC.

V and J are TRBV25-1 and TRBJ1-5; TRBD1 is a possible D gene (5 bases). Germline V lookup: CDR1 MGHDK, CDR2 SYGVNS. This CDR3 has 14 residues. V was clipped by 3 bases and J by 4 bases, with 10 bases between them. The CDR3 loop reads CASSDFRVNQPQHF. In DNA form, the CDR3 reads TGTGCCAGCAGTGACTTCAGGGTAAATCAGCCCCAGCATTTT.

The V and J genes are TRBV5-4 and TRBJ2-3; 10 bases are shared with TRBD2. V lost 1 base and J lost 7; bases outside the gene matches: 6. CDR1 and CDR2 from the germline V gene are SGHNT and YYREEE (reference sequence). The length of the CDR3 is 15 residues. CDR3 in DNA: TGTGCCAGCAGCTTGCTCCTAGCGGGGGTACATACGCAGTATTTT. Translating it yields CASSLLLAGVHTQYF.

Only a few counts were recorded for this clone. The V call is TRBV7-9, the J call TRBJ2-1, with TRBD2 as a possible D gene (6 bases). V shed 5 bases and J shed 0 bases, with 14 bases lying between them. The CDR3 is 16 residues long. Germline V CDR1 and CDR2: SEHNR, FQNEAQ (reference sequence). In DNA, the CDR3 is TGTGCCAGCAGCACCTGGGACTTCCCCTCCTACAATGAGCAGTTCTTC. This codes for CASSTWDFPSYNEQFF.

The genes are TRBV11-3 and TRBJ2-1; TRBD2 matches at 8 bases. The CDR3 has 14 residues. The trim removed 7 bases at V and 0 bases at J, leaving 2 bases unmatched. Per germline, CDR1 SGHNT and CDR2 YENEEA. CDR3 sequence: CASTREGSYNEQFF. The CDR3 coding sequence is TGTGCCAGCACTCGGGAGGGCTCCTACAATGAGCAGTTCTTC.

This clone turned up a few times. The rearrangement joins TRBV7-8 to TRBJ2-3; the match to TRBD2 covers 11 bases. Germline V lookup: CDR1 SGHVS, CDR2 FQNEAQ. This CDR3 region has 19 residues. V lost 1 base and J lost 4; bases outside the gene matches: 13. The CDR3 loop is CASSLGGSLAGGPADTQYF. The CDR3 bases are TGTGCCAGCAGCTTAGGTGGCTCCCTAGCGGGAGGACCCGCAGATACGCAGTATTTT.